These T cell receptor beta chains were read from a single sample in a study of cytomegalovirus exposure and HLA in healthy donors. Profiling relied on immunoSEQ multiplex PCR, and the TCRdb table lists in-frame clones only, not all of them. Here the sample spans 200,000 or so clones, approximately 78% being singletons. Sequences were obtained from PBMCs. The receptor source for this set is a woman in her 50s in good health and CMV-seropositive. The CDR3 runs from the conserved cysteine through the conserved F or W. The D gene is left open where the match is weak. Some rows have no size entry. The others give once, few or many, or a class for an expanded clone.

>TRBJ1-5|TRBV28|-|-
CASSLDGGAHQPQHF
TGTGCCAGCAGTTTAGATGGGGGGGCCCATCAGCCCCAGCATTTT
>TRBJ2-1|TRBV6-1|TRBD2|-
CASSEINGGVNEQFF
TGTGCCAGCAGCGAAATAAACGGGGGGGTTAATGAGCAGTTCTTC
>TRBJ2-3|TRBV7-3|TRBD2|-
CASSSYSGSLTQYF
TGTGCCAGCAGCTCCTATAGCGGGAGTTTGACGCAGTATTTT
>TRBJ2-7|TRBV11-2|TRBD2|-
CASSRDVAGGPDEQYF
TGTGCCAGCAGTAGAGACGTGGCGGGGGGGCCCGACGAGCAGTACTTC
>TRBJ2-1|TRBV12-1|-|-
CASSPRQGQGRVSYNEQFF
TGTGCCAGCAGCCCACGACAAGGACAGGGGAGGGTTAGCTACAATGAGCAGTTCTTC
>TRBJ2-7|TRBV5-1|-|-
CASSFRGEQYF
TGCGCCAGCAGCTTCCGGGGCGAGCAGTACTTC
>TRBJ2-1|TRBV2|TRBD2|once
CASRGRQGPYNEQFF
TGTGCCAGCCGCGGGAGACAAGGGCCCTACAATGAGCAGTTCTTC
>TRBJ2-1|TRBV28|TRBD2|once
CASSRQAGGPSYNEQFF
TGTGCCAGCAGTCGCCAGGCGGGGGGGCCTTCCTACAATGAGCAGTTCTTC
>TRBJ2-1|TRBV10-1|TRBD2|-
CASSEWGGYSSYNEQFF
TGCGCCAGCAGTGAATGGGGAGGGTACAGCTCCTACAATGAGCAGTTCTTC
>TRBJ2-7|TRBV19|TRBD2|-
CASSIDGTSGYSYEQYF
TGTGCCAGTAGTATAGACGGGACTAGCGGGTACTCCTACGAGCAGTACTTC
>TRBJ2-4|TRBV7-9|TRBD1|-
CASSTGTGGKNIQYF
TGTGCCAGCAGCACCGGGACAGGGGGCAAAAACATTCAGTACTTC
>TRBJ1-1|TRBV28|-|-
CASTQMGGTEAFF
TGTGCCAGCACCCAGATGGGGGGCACTGAAGCTTTCTTT
>TRBJ1-2|TRBV7-2|-|-
CASSLAYQLRGYTF
TGTGCCAGCAGCTTAGCGTATCAGTTACGCGGCTACACCTTC
>TRBJ2-3|TRBV5-6|TRBD1|few
CASSLLFGTGEVQDTQYF
TGTGCCAGCAGCCTTCTTTTCGGGACAGGGGAAGTTCAAGATACGCAGTATTTT
>TRBJ1-1|TRBV7-9|TRBD1|-
CASSLAGGPHISEAFF
TGTGCCAGCAGCTTAGCAGGGGGCCCACACATCAGTGAAGCTTTCTTT
>TRBJ2-7|TRBV7-2|TRBD1|once
CASSLNSDRGYEQYF
TGTGCCAGCAGCCTTAATTCGGACAGGGGCTACGAGCAGTACTTC
>TRBJ1-3|TRBV29-1|TRBD1|-
CSVAGGGNTIYF
TGCAGCGTTGCAGGGGGAGGAAACACCATATATTTT
>TRBJ1-2|TRBV10-3|TRBD1|-
CAISESDGQGATNYGYTF
TGTGCCATCAGTGAGTCGGACGGACAGGGGGCCACTAACTATGGCTACACCTTC
>TRBJ1-1|TRBV5-4|-|-
CASSARSDTEAFF
TGTGCCAGCAGCGCGCGGTCGGACACTGAAGCTTTCTTT
>TRBJ1-2|TRBV10-3|TRBD1|once
CAIREDRVYGYTF
TGTGCCATCAGGGAAGACAGGGTCTATGGCTACACCTTC
>TRBJ1-3|TRBV27|-|-
CASSHRAEGYTIYF
TGTGCCAGCAGTCACCGGGCAGAGGGATACACCATATATTTT
>TRBJ1-2|TRBV6-5|TRBD1|-
CASTATGWNYGYTF
TGTGCCAGCACTGCGACAGGGTGGAACTATGGCTACACCTTC
>TRBJ2-7|TRBV7-2|-|-
CASSRTSGTYEQYF
TGTGCCAGCAGCCGAACGAGCGGAACCTACGAGCAGTACTTC
>TRBJ1-3|TRBV28|-|-
CASRGFLSGNTIYF
TGTGCCAGCAGGGGCTTCCTCTCTGGAAACACCATATATTTT
>TRBJ2-2|TRBV6-1|-|-
CASSALRAGTGELFF
TGTGCCAGCAGTGCGCTCCGGGCGGGGACCGGGGAGCTGTTTTTT
>TRBJ1-4|TRBV15|TRBD1|-
CATSRGQGAVEKLFF
TGTGCCACCAGCAGAGGACAGGGGGCTGTGGAAAAACTGTTTTTT
>TRBJ2-2|TRBV7-2|-|-
CASSFVGGTGELFF
TGTGCCAGCAGCTTTGTCGGGGGCACCGGGGAGCTGTTTTTT
>TRBJ1-2|TRBV2|TRBD1|-
CASSGTGRSGYTF
TGTGCCAGCAGCGGGACAGGGAGGAGTGGCTACACCTTC
>TRBJ2-7|TRBV18|TRBD1|-
CASSPPPTGSSYEQYF
TGTGCCAGCTCACCACCCCCGACAGGGAGCTCCTACGAGCAGTACTTC
>TRBJ2-7|TRBV27|TRBD2|-
CASSPSGRAREQYF
TGTGCCAGCAGCCCTAGCGGGAGGGCCAGAGAGCAGTACTTC
>TRBJ2-7|TRBV28|-|-
CASSLRLRPYEQYF
TGTGCCAGCAGTTTGCGGCTCCGTCCCTACGAGCAGTACTTC
>TRBJ2-1|TRBV4-1|-|-
CASSHLGVYNEQFF
TGCGCCAGCAGCCACTTAGGGGTCTACAATGAGCAGTTCTTC
>TRBJ1-1|TRBV7-2|-|-
CASSPPGMNTEAFF
TGTGCCAGCAGCCCCCCGGGGATGAACACTGAAGCTTTCTTT